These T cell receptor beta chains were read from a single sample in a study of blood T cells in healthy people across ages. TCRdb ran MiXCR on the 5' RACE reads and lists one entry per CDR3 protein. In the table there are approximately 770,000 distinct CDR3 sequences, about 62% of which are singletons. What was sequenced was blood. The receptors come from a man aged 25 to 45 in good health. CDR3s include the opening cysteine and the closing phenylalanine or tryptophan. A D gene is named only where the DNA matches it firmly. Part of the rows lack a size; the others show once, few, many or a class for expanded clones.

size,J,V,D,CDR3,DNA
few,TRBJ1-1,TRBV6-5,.,CASNNRRGYTEAFF,TGTGCCAGCAACAACAGGCGCGGGTACACTGAAGCTTTCTTT
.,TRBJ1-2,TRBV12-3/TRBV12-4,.,CASSLAGGLRGYTF,TGTGCCAGCAGTTTAGCGGGTGGCCTCAGGGGCTACACCTTC
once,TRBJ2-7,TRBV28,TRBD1,CATEDIGQVVYEQYF,TGTGCCACCGAAGATATAGGACAGGTGGTCTACGAGCAGTACTTC
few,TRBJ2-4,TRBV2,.,CASRRSEGGIQYF,TGTGCCAGCAGGCGGAGCGAGGGAGGCATTCAGTACTTC
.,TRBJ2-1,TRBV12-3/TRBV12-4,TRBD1,CASSRDRGSNERFF,TGTGCCAGCAGCCGGGACAGGGGGAGCAATGAGCGGTTCTTC
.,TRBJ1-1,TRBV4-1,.,CASSQQPLRPEAFF,TGCGCCAGCAGCCAGCAACCCCTCAGGCCGGAAGCTTTCTTT
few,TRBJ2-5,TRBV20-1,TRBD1,CSLGQLETQYF,TGCAGCTTGGGACAGTTGGAGACCCAGTACTTC
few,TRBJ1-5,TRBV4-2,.,CASSQESRGGNQPQHF,TGTGCCAGCAGCCAAGAGAGTCGGGGAGGCAATCAGCCCCAGCATTTT
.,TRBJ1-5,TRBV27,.,CASSLSVSSYNEDQPQHF,TGTGCCAGCAGTTTATCGGTCAGCTCCTACAATGAGGATCAGCCCCAGCATTTT
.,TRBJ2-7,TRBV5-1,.,CASSLQGRGYYNEQYF,TGCGCCAGCAGCTTACAGGGTCGAGGATACTACAATGAGCAGTACTTC
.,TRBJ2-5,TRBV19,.,CASSIDDRRLAFETQYF,TGTGCCAGTAGTATTGACGACAGGAGACTAGCTTTTGAGACCCAGTACTTC
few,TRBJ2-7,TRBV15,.,CATSNRASAKRNEQYF,TGTGCCACCAGCAACCGGGCTTCAGCAAAACGGAACGAGCAGTACTTC
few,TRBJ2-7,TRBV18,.,CASSDMTLPYEQYF,TGTGCCAGCTCGGATATGACTCTACCCTACGAGCAGTACTTC
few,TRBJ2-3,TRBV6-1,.,CASRSDTARDTQYF,TGTGCCAGCAGGTCGGACACTGCTAGGGATACGCAGTATTTT
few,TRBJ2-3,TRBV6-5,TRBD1,CASSQTGNLGDTQYF,TGTGCCAGCAGCCAGACAGGGAATCTGGGAGATACGCAGTATTTT
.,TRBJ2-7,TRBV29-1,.,CSVRDTISPLRGEQYF,TGCAGCGTTCGGGACACTATAAGTCCTCTTCGGGGCGAGCAGTACTTC
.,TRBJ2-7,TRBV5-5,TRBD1,CASRGQGMSVYEQYF,TGTGCCAGCAGAGGACAGGGGATGAGTGTCTACGAGCAGTACTTC